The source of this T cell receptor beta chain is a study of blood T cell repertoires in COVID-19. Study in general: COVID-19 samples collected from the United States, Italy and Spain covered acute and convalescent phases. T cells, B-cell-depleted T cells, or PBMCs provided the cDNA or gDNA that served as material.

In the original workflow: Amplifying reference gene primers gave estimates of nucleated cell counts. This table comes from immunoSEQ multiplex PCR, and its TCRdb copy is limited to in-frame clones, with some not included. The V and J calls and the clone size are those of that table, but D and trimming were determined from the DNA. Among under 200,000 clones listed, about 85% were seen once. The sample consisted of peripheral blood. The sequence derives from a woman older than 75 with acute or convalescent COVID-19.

The CDR3, as DNA: TGTGCCAGCAGCCCCAGAGGGTGGGAGCAGTTCTTC. This sequence encodes CASSPRGWEQFF. The chain employs TRBV3-1 (or the pseudogene TRBV3-2) and TRBJ2-1; D possibly corresponds to TRBD2 (5 bases). This CDR3 contains 12 residues. CDR1 is LGHDT and CDR2 is YNNKEL in the germline V gene (reference sequence). Trimming stripped 4 bases from V and 10 bases from J, with 11 bases between.